Following are 11 T cell receptor beta chains from one sample sequenced in a study of shared clonotypes between healthy human individuals (dated by TCRdb to 2019 to 2021). Library preparation was by the immunoSEQ multiplex PCR assay. TCRdb mirrors the immuneACCESS table, restricted to in-frame sequences. Some clones are absent from its copies; in checked studies, under half trace to an unresolved V gene, and the reason for the others is unknown. The sample table shows approximately 1.5 million clones, and approximately 98.5% are seen once. 0.36% of the sample belongs to the ten largest clones. The sequenced sample was naive CD4+ T cells sorted from blood. In the paper's terms, the cell subset or site label means: CD45RA+ positively selected. The receptors were gathered from a young man in good health.

This chain links TRBV7-2 with TRBJ2-7; 7 bases agree with TRBD1. V shed 5 bases, J shed 2 bases, and the junction held 12 bases outside the gene matches. The germline gives CDR1 SGHTA, CDR2 FQGNSA. The CDR3 sequence is 16 residues long. The CDR3 loop reads CASSRSSGQTPYEQYF. The CDR3 nucleotides are TGTGCCAGCAGCCGTTCTTCGGGACAGACCCCCTACGAGCAGTACTTC.

This clone occurred once. The V call is TRBV6-5, the J call TRBJ2-7; 9 bases agree with TRBD1. This CDR3 comprises 15 residues. J lost 2 bases, V lost 4 bases, and 6 bases had no gene match. CDR1 is MNHEY and CDR2 is SVGAGI in the germline V gene. CDR3 nucleotides: TGTGCCAGCAGTTCCCCGGGACAGGGCCCCTACGAGCAGTACTTC. Translated: CASSSPGQGPYEQYF.

J is TRBJ2-7 and V is TRBV9; D is ambiguous. The CDR3 runs to 14 residues. The V gene's germline CDR1 is SGDLS and CDR2 YYNGEE. The V end lost 0 bases, the J end lost 0 bases, and 7 bases lay between the germline ends. The CDR3 nucleotides read TGTGCCAGCAGCGTAGAACAGTACTCCTACGAGCAGTACTTC. Its protein product is CASSVEQYSYEQYF. Complete variable domain (other parts from reference TRBV9 and TRBJ2-7): DSGVTQTPKHLITATGQRVTLRCSPRSGDLSVYWYQQSLDQGLQFLIQYYNGEERAKGNILERFSAQQFPDLHSELNLSSLELGDSALYFCASSVEQYSYEQYFGPGTRLTVT.

V is TRBV28 and J is TRBJ1-2; 8 positions agree with TRBD1. CDR3 length equals 12 residues. V trimming: 6 bases; J trimming: 6 bases; junction bases outside the gene matches: 3. Looked up from germline, CDR1 is MDHEN and CDR2 is SYDVKM. For the CDR3, the DNA is TGTGCCAGCAGATCAGGGGGCAATGGCTACACCTTC. Protein: CASRSGGNGYTF.

The gene calls are TRBV29-1 and TRBJ1-2, with TRBD1 matching 7 bases. Germline V gives CDR1 SQVTM, CDR2 ANQGSEA. The CDR3 has 15 amino acids. Germline trimming cut 2 bases from V and 3 bases from J; bases unmatched to any gene: 9. The DNA of the CDR3 is TGCAGCGTTGAAACGACAGGGCCTGAGGACTATGGCTACACCTTC. Residues: CSVETTGPEDYGYTF.

This chain links TRBV2 with TRBJ2-1, with D uncertain. Between the trimmed V and J ends, which lost 6 bases and 3 bases, there was a span of 3 bases. Germline V gene data show CDR1 as SNHLY and CDR2 as FYNNEI. The CDR3 covers 11 residues. This CDR3 is CASRGYNEQFF. In DNA form, the CDR3 reads TGTGCCAGCAGGGGCTACAATGAGCAGTTCTTC.

The gene calls are TRBV5-1 and TRBJ2-1; 7 positions match TRBD2. Unmatched junction bases numbered 10, after V lost 0 bases and J lost 7 bases. Germline assignment: CDR1 SGHRS and CDR2 YFSETQ. The CDR3 has 16 amino acids. CDR3: CASSLGLAESSNEQFF. CDR3 sequence (DNA): TGCGCCAGCAGCTTGGGACTAGCAGAAAGCTCGAATGAGCAGTTCTTC.

The chain links TRBV30 to TRBJ1-2; the match to TRBD1 covers 7 bases. The CDR3 contains 14 residues. Germline values: CDR1 GTSNPN, CDR2 SVGIG (reference sequence). The V gene end was trimmed by 3 bases and the J gene end by 5 bases; junction bases not matched to a gene: 9. The CDR3 DNA is TGTGCCTGGAGCCGACAGGGAGGGGCGTATGGCTACACCTTC. The encoded protein is CAWSRQGGAYGYTF.

V usage is TRBV15 and J usage is TRBJ1-4; D is undetermined. The CDR3 contains 14 residues. The germline CDR1 and CDR2 sequences are LNHNV and YYDKDF (reference sequence). V lost 1 base and J 8 bases, leaving 11 bases between the germline ends. The CDR3 DNA sequence: TGTGCCACCAGCAGAGCCCCCAACGGGGAAAAACTGTTTTTT. It translates to CATSRAPNGEKLFF.

The chain is built from TRBV27 and TRBJ2-7; 9 bases are shared with TRBD1. The CDR3 has 14 amino acids. The V gene end was trimmed by 8 bases and the J gene end by 5 bases; junction bases not matched to a gene: 10. Germline CDR1 MNHEY, CDR2 SMNVEV (reference sequence). The CDR3 coding sequence is TGTGCCAGCCAGAACTACCGGGACAGGGACGAGCAGTACTTC. This codes for CASQNYRDRDEQYF.

V is TRBV5-1 and J is TRBJ2-3; D might be TRBD1 or TRBD2, each matching 5 bases. Trimming pared 1 base from V and 1 base from J, leaving 10 bases between. The CDR3 covers 15 residues. The V gene's germline CDR1 is SGHRS and CDR2 YFSETQ. This CDR3 reads CASSLRGRGTDTQYF. CDR3 DNA: TGCGCCAGCAGCTTGCGGGGCCGGGGCACAGATACGCAGTATTTT.